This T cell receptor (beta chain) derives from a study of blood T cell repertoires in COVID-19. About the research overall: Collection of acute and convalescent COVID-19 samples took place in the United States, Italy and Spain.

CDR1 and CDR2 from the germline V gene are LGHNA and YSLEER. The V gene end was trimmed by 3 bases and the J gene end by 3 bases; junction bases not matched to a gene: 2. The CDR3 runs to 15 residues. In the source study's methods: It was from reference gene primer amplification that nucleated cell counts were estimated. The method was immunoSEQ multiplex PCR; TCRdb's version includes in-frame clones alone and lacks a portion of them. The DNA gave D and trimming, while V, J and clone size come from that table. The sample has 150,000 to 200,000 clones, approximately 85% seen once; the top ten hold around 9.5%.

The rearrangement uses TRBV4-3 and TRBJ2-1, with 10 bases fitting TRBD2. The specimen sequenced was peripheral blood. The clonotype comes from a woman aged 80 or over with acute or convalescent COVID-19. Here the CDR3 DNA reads TGCGCCAGCAGCCAGTCTAGCGGGGGCTACAATGAGCAGTTCTTC. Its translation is CASSQSSGGYNEQFF.